These 14 T cell receptor beta chains were sequenced from one sample in a study of blood T cell repertoires in COVID-19. Some clones are missing from TCRdb's copy, which holds only in-frame ones; the method was immunoSEQ multiplex PCR. Of about 310,000 clones in the sample, around 87% were seen once. Material for sequencing was peripheral blood. These receptors were collected from a woman aged 45 to 65 who had recovered from COVID-19.

On this clone: One end of the junction fails to match germline, which may point to a read error. The chain links TRBV6-6 to TRBJ1-3, with D perhaps matching TRBD1 (5 bases). The CDR3 contains 14 residues. CDR1 is MNHNY and CDR2 is SVGAGI in the germline V gene (reference sequence). CDR3 coding DNA: TGTGCCAGCAGTTACGCGACAGCTGGCAACACCATATATTTT. It specifies CASSYATAGNTIYF.

V and J are TRBV10-3 and TRBJ1-6, with D possibly being TRBD1 (5 bases). Trimming left V 0 bases short and J 5 bases short, with 11 bases between. Germline V gene lookup returns CDR1 ENHRY and CDR2 SYGVKD. The CDR3 contains 16 residues. This CDR3 is CAISESPGWDNSPLHF. The CDR3, as DNA: TGTGCCATCAGTGAGTCGCCAGGGTGGGATAATTCACCCCTCCACTTT.

This clone was seen a single time. The rearrangement uses TRBV29-1 and TRBJ2-7; TRBD1 aligns across 7 bases. The CDR3 totals 13 residues. Trimming removed 6 bases from V and 1 base from J; junction bases left unmatched: 6. The germline V gene has CDR1 SQVTM and CDR2 ANQGSEA. The CDR3 here is CSVRDSRSYEQYF. CDR3 nucleotide sequence: TGCAGCGTCCGGGACAGCCGATCCTACGAGCAGTACTTC.

This rearrangement joins TRBV27 to TRBJ2-2; no clear D gene. CDR1 is MNHEY, CDR2 SMNVEV, per germline (reference sequence). Trimming removed 5 bases from V and 8 bases from J, with 12 bases in between. The length of the CDR3 is 13 residues. CDR3 protein: CASSRLDLGELFF. The CDR3 region has the DNA TGTGCCAGCAGTCGACTGGATTTAGGGGAGCTGTTTTTT.

This sequence joins TRBV7-8 and TRBJ2-3, with 9 bases lining up with TRBD2. Germline trimming cut 8 bases from V and 4 bases from J; bases unmatched to any gene: 4. The CDR3 runs to 13 residues. Per germline, CDR1 SGHVS and CDR2 FQNEAQ. The DNA of the CDR3 is TGTGCCAGCGGACGACTAGCGGCAGATACGCAGTATTTT. This translates into CASGRLAADTQYF. The variable domain in full, completed from reference TRBV7-8 and TRBJ2-3, reads GAGVSQSPRYKVAKRGQDVALRCDPISGHVSLFWYQQALGQGPEFLTYFQNEAQLDKSGLPSDRFFAERPEGSVSTLKIQRTQQEDSAVYLCASGRLAADTQYFGPGTRLTVL.

This sequence joins TRBV4-1 and TRBJ1-2; 8 bases are a match to TRBD1. V lost 2 bases and J lost 5; bases outside the gene matches: 7. The CDR3 extends over 15 amino acids. Germline CDR1 and CDR2: MGHRA and YSYEKL. The CDR3 protein is CASSQPRDRRYGYTF. The CDR3 nucleotides read TGCGCCAGCAGCCAACCTCGGGACAGGAGATATGGCTACACCTTC.

This clone was recorded once. The rearrangement links TRBV9 to TRBJ2-7, with TRBD1 matching 8 bases. V was clipped by 0 bases and J by 3 bases; unmatched bases: 2. The CDR3 has 14 amino acids. Germline V gene sequence: CDR1 SGDLS, CDR2 YYNGEE. The CDR3 loop is CASSVATGGYEQYF. The DNA for the CDR3 is TGTGCCAGCAGCGTAGCTACAGGGGGCTACGAGCAGTACTTC.

The V call is TRBV5-1, the J call TRBJ2-1; 11 bases are a match to TRBD2. This CDR3 has 18 amino acids. The germline V gene has CDR1 SGHRS and CDR2 YFSETQ. Trimming removed 5 bases from V and 0 bases from J; junction bases left unmatched: 10. CDR3 sequence (DNA): TGCGCCAGCAGGCAGCTAGCGGGGGGCTTAAGCTCCTACAATGAGCAGTTCTTC. Translation gives CASRQLAGGLSSYNEQFF.

This CDR3 reads CASLPRTSGQETQYF. The DNA of the CDR3 is TGTGCCAGCTTACCCAGGACTAGCGGTCAAGAGACCCAGTACTTC. The chain recombines TRBV18 with TRBJ2-5; TRBD2 aligns across 10 bases. This CDR3 has 15 residues. Looked up from germline, CDR1 is KGHSH and CDR2 is LQKENI. V shed 7 bases and J 2 bases; nucleotides not matched to a gene: 7.

J is TRBJ2-2 and V is TRBV7-6; TRBD2 matches at 7 bases. The V gene's germline CDR1 is SGHVS and CDR2 FNYEAQ. V lost 11 bases and J lost 4; bases outside the gene matches: 13. This CDR3 contains 15 residues. The CDR3 loop reads CASAVQRDPTGELFF. CDR3 sequence (DNA): TGTGCCTCAGCGGTGCAGCGGGACCCCACCGGGGAGCTGTTTTTT. The variable domain in full, completed from reference TRBV7-6 and TRBJ2-2, reads GAGVSQSPRYKVTKRGQDVALRCDPISGHVSLYWYRQALGQGPEFLTYFNYEAQQDKSGLPNDRFSAERPEGSISTLTIQRTEQRDSAMYRCASAVQRDPTGELFFGEGSRLTVL.

The genes are TRBV6-6 and TRBJ1-5; TRBD1 aligns across 11 bases. J lost 6 bases, V lost 6 bases, and 7 bases had no gene match. Germline V gene sequence: CDR1 MNHNY, CDR2 SVGAGI (reference sequence). This CDR3 region has 15 residues. The CDR3 DNA is TGTGCCAGCAGCCTAGGACAGGGGGCGGGTCAGCCCCAGCATTTT. It encodes CASSLGQGAGQPQHF.

The table lists this clone with a count of one. This rearrangement joins TRBV24-1 to TRBJ2-3, with 8 bases lining up with TRBD2. Germline V gene lookup returns CDR1 KGHDR and CDR2 SFDVKD. The CDR3 is made up of 16 amino acids. V lost 1 base, J lost 6 bases, and 8 bases stayed unmatched. The CDR3 coding sequence is TGTGCCACCAGTGATTTCGTAGCGGGGAGCTACGATACGCAGTATTTT. Amino acid sequence: CATSDFVAGSYDTQYF.

The V call is TRBV5-1, the J call TRBJ1-1; D uncertain. Germline CDR1 reads SGHRS; CDR2 reads YFSETQ. This CDR3 is 12 amino acids long. Trimming pared 3 bases from V and 4 bases from J, leaving 7 bases between. The CDR3 DNA is TGCGCCAGCAGCTATGAGGGCACTGAAGCTTTCTTT. Translating gives CASSYEGTEAFF.

This sequence joins TRBV5-1 and TRBJ2-7, with a weak D call TRBD1 (5 bases). This CDR3 comprises 15 residues. Trimming pared 1 base from V and 2 bases from J, leaving 13 bases between. Germline CDR1 reads SGHRS; CDR2 reads YFSETQ. The CDR3 sequence is CASSLNIGAPYEQYF. In DNA, the CDR3 is TGCGCCAGCAGCTTGAATATAGGGGCCCCCTACGAGCAGTACTTC.